These T cell receptor beta chains were read from a single sample in a study of cytomegalovirus exposure and HLA in healthy donors. Profiling relied on immunoSEQ multiplex PCR, and the TCRdb table lists in-frame clones only, not all of them. The sample carries 180,000 or so clones, 80% to 90% recorded once. The specimen sequenced was PBMCs. The receptors originated from a young man in good health and CMV-seropositive. CDR3s include the opening cysteine and the closing phenylalanine or tryptophan. D genes are given only for firm matches. For some rows the clone size is stated as once, few or many, or as a class when expanded; others skip it.

v_gene	d_gene	j_gene	abundance	CDR3nt	CDR3aa
TRBV19	TRBD2	TRBJ2-1	-	TGTGCCAGTAGTATAGTACAGGGCGGGGGGCCCAATGAGCAGTTCTTC	CASSIVQGGGPNEQFF
TRBV9	TRBD2	TRBJ2-3	-	TGTGCCAGCAGCGCCCCGGAACTAGCGGGGGGCACAGATACGCAGTATTTT	CASSAPELAGGTDTQYF
TRBV11-2	TRBD1	TRBJ2-7	-	TGTGCCAGCAGCTTAAGCAGGGGGCGCCCCCACGAGCAGTACTTC	CASSLSRGRPHEQYF
TRBV14	-	TRBJ2-3	once	TGTGCCAGCAGACCAACTTACAGCACAGATACGCAGTATTTT	CASRPTYSTDTQYF
TRBV5-6	TRBD1	TRBJ2-7	-	TGTGCCAGCAGCCGGCGCGGGACAGGGAACTCCTACGAGCAGTACTTC	CASSRRGTGNSYEQYF
TRBV27	-	TRBJ2-1	-	TGTGCCAGCAGTTTTGAGGAGCCCTACAATGAGCAGTTCTTC	CASSFEEPYNEQFF
TRBV7-9	TRBD1	TRBJ2-1	-	TGTGCCAGCAGCTTAGAGACAGGGGGGGAGCAGTTCTTC	CASSLETGGEQFF
TRBV15	-	TRBJ2-2	-	TGTGCCACCAGCAGTGAACAGCGGGTCCCCGGGGAGCTGTTTTTT	CATSSEQRVPGELFF
TRBV5-4	-	TRBJ2-3	-	TGTGCCAGCAGCCGGGTGAGGGGGGGGCAACATACGCAGTATTTT	CASSRVRGGQHTQYF
TRBV19	TRBD2	TRBJ2-5	once	TGTGCCAGTAGTGGGGCGGGAGTTGGTGGAGAGACCCAGTACTTC	CASSGAGVGGETQYF
TRBV7-2	-	TRBJ1-5	-	TGTGCCAGCAGCTTAGCCGGGCAGCCCCAGCATTTT	CASSLAGQPQHF
TRBV7-9	TRBD1	TRBJ1-1	-	TGTGCCAGCAGCTTTAGGACCCCGGGACAGGCCGTATATGAAGCTTTCTTT	CASSFRTPGQAVYEAFF
TRBV5-4	TRBD1	TRBJ1-2	-	TGTGCCAGCAGCCCGCAGGGGGAAAATGGCTACACCTTC	CASSPQGENGYTF
TRBV20-1	-	TRBJ2-3	-	TGCAGTGCTAGAGTAGCAGATACGCAGTATTTT	CSARVADTQYF
TRBV7-6	-	TRBJ2-7	-	TGTGCCAGCAGCTATAGAGGGTCCTACGAGCAGTACTTC	CASSYRGSYEQYF
TRBV5-1	-	TRBJ1-4	-	TGCGCCAGCAGCTTGGTGACAGATGAAAAACTGTTTTTT	CASSLVTDEKLFF
TRBV29-1	TRBD1	TRBJ2-3	-	TGCAGCGTTGAAGGACGACAGGGGTTGGGCACAGATACGCAGTATTTT	CSVEGRQGLGTDTQYF
TRBV7-6	TRBD2	TRBJ2-5	-	TGTGCCAGCACCCCAGGGGCGGGGGGTGAGACCCAGTACTTC	CASTPGAGGETQYF
TRBV9	-	TRBJ2-1	-	TGTGCCAGCAGCGTAGACCCCGGTTACAATGAGCAGTTCTTC	CASSVDPGYNEQFF
TRBV2	-	TRBJ2-2	-	TGTGCCAGCAGGCAGGCCCCGAACACCGGGGAGCTGTTTTTT	CASRQAPNTGELFF
TRBV7-9	TRBD2	TRBJ2-3	-	TGTGCCAGCAGCTTATCCCTAGCGGGGGGCTTCACAGATACGCAGTATTTT	CASSLSLAGGFTDTQYF
TRBV4-2	-	TRBJ1-2	-	TGTGCCAGCAGCCAAGACGACAGAACTAACTATGGCTACACCTTC	CASSQDDRTNYGYTF
TRBV6-5	TRBD2	TRBJ2-5	-	TGTGCCAGCACCAACCTCGGGGGGGTTGGGACCCAGTACTTC	CASTNLGGVGTQYF
TRBV16	-	TRBJ2-7	-	TGTGCCAGCAGCCCAAAGGATCGGGGGGCCGAGCAGTACTTC	CASSPKDRGAEQYF
TRBV2	-	TRBJ1-2	-	TGTGCCAGCAGTGGCGGCAGTTATGGCTACACCTTC	CASSGGSYGYTF
TRBV30	-	TRBJ1-1	-	TGTGCCTGGAGCCCCCGAGACTCAGCTTTCTTT	CAWSPRDSAFF
TRBV5-1	TRBD2	TRBJ2-2	-	TGCGCCAGCAGAATGGGAACTAGCGCGGCCGGGGAGCTGTTTTTT	CASRMGTSAAGELFF
TRBV2	TRBD1	TRBJ2-7	-	TGTGCCAGCAGTGAAGCTAACAGGGGTACCTACGAGCAGTACTTC	CASSEANRGTYEQYF
TRBV7-2	-	TRBJ2-3	-	TGTGCCAGCAGCAAAGACCCACTAGTGATCGGCACAGATACGCAGTATTTT	CASSKDPLVIGTDTQYF
TRBV5-1	TRBD1	TRBJ2-6	-	TGCGCCAGCAGCATGACAGGGGTTGTTTCTGGGGCCAACGTCCTGACTTTC	CASSMTGVVSGANVLTF
TRBV4-1	-	TRBJ2-7	-	TGCGCCAGCAGCCAAGGGGACACAGGAGGATTAGAGCAGTACTTC	CASSQGDTGGLEQYF
TRBV9	TRBD1	TRBJ2-7	-	TGTGCCAGCAGCGTAGCTCAGGGGGACTACGAGCAGTACTTC	CASSVAQGDYEQYF
TRBV7-7	TRBD2	TRBJ2-3	once	TGTGCTAGCAGCTTACTCCCAGCGGGGGGGTTTGGCACAGATACGCAGTATTTT	CASSLLPAGGFGTDTQYF
TRBV6-6	TRBD1	TRBJ1-2	few	TGTGCCAGCAGTTACTCGGGACAGGGAAGTAATGGCTACACCTTC	CASSYSGQGSNGYTF